These 13 T cell receptor beta chains share one sample of origin, sequenced in a study. TCRdb re-called the 5' RACE reads with MiXCR, one entry per CDR3 protein. The sample includes 25,000 to 40,000 distinct CDR3 sequences, roughly 24% seen only once; the top ten take roughly 4%. Input material: memory CD4+ T cells sorted from blood. The subset here: memory CD4+ T cells, CD4+CD45RO+CD25-. The receptors originated from a female donor with breast cancer.

There are a few counts of this clonotype. The chain links TRBV7-9 to TRBJ1-2, with D possibly being TRBD1 (5 bases). The CDR3 is 16 residues long. V was trimmed by 1 base and J by 0 bases, leaving 12 bases between them. Germline V gives CDR1 SEHNR, CDR2 FQNEAQ (reference sequence). The CDR3 sequence: CASSLVDGGANYGYTF. For the CDR3, the DNA is TGTGCCAGCAGCTTAGTCGATGGGGGAGCTAACTATGGCTACACCTTC.

This clonotype has just one count. This may be a read error, as it is one base from a much larger clone. The J gene is TRBJ2-1, the V gene TRBV4-2; D not certain. The CDR3 spans 16 residues. CDR1 and CDR2 from the germline V gene are LGHNA and YNFKEQ. The DNA of the CDR3 is TGTGCCAGCGGCCAAGAACCTAATCCCGCGTCGGATGAGCAGTTCTTC. Its protein is CASGQEPNPASDEQFF.

By share of the sample, this clonotype is medium-sized. The chain carries TRBV6-5 and TRBJ1-2; 7 nucleotides match TRBD1. Germline CDR1 is MNHEY and CDR2 is SVGAGI. With 0 bases clipped from V and 8 bases from J, the junction kept 9 bases outside the gene matches. This CDR3 is 15 amino acids long. The CDR3 DNA follows: TGTGCCAGCAGTTACTCTATGGTTACAGGGGTCGGCTACACCTTC. This sequence encodes CASSYSMVTGVGYTF.

This clonotype was seen many times. The junction and the germline gene differ at one end; a read error may be behind it. The V call is TRBV11-3, the J call TRBJ2-1, with a weak D call TRBD1 (6 bases). The CDR3 covers 8 residues. Germline CDR1 SGHNT, CDR2 YENEEA. Here the CDR3 reads CASSQGGF. Written as DNA, the CDR3 is TGTGCCAGCAGCCAAGGGGGCTTC.

In this sample, this clonotype turned up many times. This sequence joins TRBV5-1 and TRBJ2-1, with TRBD2 matching 8 bases. The V gene end was trimmed by 6 bases and the J gene end by 5 bases; junction bases not matched to a gene: 13. The CDR3 length is 16 residues. CDR1 is SGHRS, CDR2 YFSETQ, per germline. Here the CDR3 DNA reads TGCGCCAGCAAACAAACCTTAGCGGGAAAAAACAATGAGCAGTTCTTC. It codes for CASKQTLAGKNNEQFF.

This clonotype has only a few counts. Possible read error: a much larger clone is one base away. This is likely a read error, given that the CDR3 carries no conserved phenylalanine or tryptophan at its end. The chain joins TRBV20-1 to TRBJ2-1; no definite D call. Germline V lookup: CDR1 DFQATT, CDR2 SNEGSKA (reference sequence). This CDR3 has 11 amino acids. Trimming removed 2 bases from V and 8 bases from J, with 7 bases in between. The CDR3 sequence: CSARKEDEQFS. In DNA, the CDR3 is TGCAGTGCTAGAAAGGAAGATGAGCAGTTCTCC.

About this clonotype: A much larger clone lies one base from this, so it may be a read error. The chain carries TRBV27 and TRBJ2-5; 7 bases fit TRBD1. V dropped 5 bases and J dropped 5; count of bases not matched to a gene: 14. This CDR3 has 16 residues. Per germline, CDR1 MNHEY and CDR2 SMNVEV (reference sequence). CDR3: CASSALTPTGTETQYF. The CDR3 DNA is TGTGCCAGCAGTGCACTTACCCCGACAGGGACCGAGACCCAGTACTTC.

This clonotype has more than one count but fewer than ten. The chain has TRBV5-1 and TRBJ2-7; no clear D gene. CDR1 SGHRS and CDR2 YFSETQ come from the germline V gene. Trimming removed 3 bases from V and 3 bases from J, with 4 bases in between. The CDR3 has 11 amino acids. The CDR3 sequence is CASSWNYEQYF. Written as DNA, the CDR3 is TGCGCCAGCAGCTGGAACTACGAGCAGTACTTC.

This chain uses TRBV4-1 with TRBJ2-3; 9 positions agree with TRBD1. The V gene's germline CDR1 is MGHRA and CDR2 YSYEKL. This CDR3 has 14 amino acids. V gave up 4 bases and J gave up 6 bases; unmatched junction bases: 5. The CDR3 loop reads CASSPGQGRDTQYF. CDR3 DNA: TGCGCCAGCAGCCCAGGACAGGGGAGGGATACGCAGTATTTT.

The CDR3 protein is CASSLRLAGGPSYNEQFF. The CDR3 DNA is TGTGCCAGCAGTTTAAGACTAGCGGGGGGCCCCTCCTACAATGAGCAGTTCTTC. The chain carries TRBV27 and TRBJ2-1; 13 nucleotides line up with TRBD2. With 2 bases clipped from V and 0 bases from J, the junction kept 4 bases outside the gene matches. Germline CDR1 is MNHEY and CDR2 is SMNVEV (reference sequence). The CDR3 totals 18 residues.

This clonotype was counted many times. The chain employs TRBV29-1 and TRBJ1-2; D gene ambiguous. There are 11 residues in the CDR3. The V gene lost 3 bases and the J gene lost 3 bases, with 5 bases spanning the gap. Germline assignment: CDR1 SQVTM and CDR2 ANQGSEA. DNA of the CDR3: TGCAGCGTTGAGAGAGACTATGGCTACACCTTC. Its translation: CSVERDYGYTF.

On this clonotype: A much larger clone differs from this one at a single base, so this may be a read error. The gene calls are TRBV7-9 and TRBJ2-1, with unresolved D. The V gene lost 4 bases and the J gene lost 5 bases, with 18 bases spanning the gap. The CDR3 consists of 16 residues. Germline CDR1 reads SEHNR; CDR2 reads FQNEAQ (reference sequence). CDR3 amino acids: CASSSVGATSHNEQFF. The CDR3 nucleotides read TGTGCCAGCAGCTCCGTCGGCGCTACCTCACACAATGAGCAGTTCTTC.

The chain joins TRBV12-3 or TRBV12-4 to TRBJ2-3; 9 nucleotides agree with TRBD2. Losses at the gene ends were 5 bases for V and 2 bases for J; bases not matched to a gene: 14. This CDR3 is 18 amino acids long. CDR3 sequence (DNA): TGTGCCAGCAGTAGCCAAGGAATAGCGGGAGTCCCCACAGATACGCAGTATTTT. Protein sequence: CASSSQGIAGVPTDTQYF.